A single sample is the source of the 6 T cell receptor beta chains below, sequenced in a study of blood T cells in healthy people across ages (dated by TCRdb to the mid-2010s). Library preparation employed 5' RACE. Sequencing used an Illumina HiSeq 2500. A second PCR of roughly 6 to 11 cycles was performed with a sample-barcoded 5' primer and a J-beta primer mix. Using fastp trimming at Q25 and MiXCR clonotype assembly, TCRdb reanalyzed the public sequencing data and kept in-frame beta chains. When rows share a CDR3 protein, they turn into one entry using the most common DNA and genes. Present in this sample are approximately 960,000 distinct CDR3 sequences, roughly 29% of which were seen just once. Jointly, the top ten make up roughly 10% of the sample. This same sample was also part of a study on T cells of mothers and their children.

The sample was blood. The receptors were gathered from a woman aged 35 to 49 in good health.

This clonotype showed up just a few times. V is TRBV19 and J is TRBJ2-7; D is perhaps TRBD2 (6 bases). The V end was cut by 5 bases, the J end by 4 bases, with 18 bases between. The germline V gene encodes CDR1 LNHDA and CDR2 SQIVND (reference sequence). CDR3 length: 15 residues. CDR3 DNA: TGTGCCAGTAGTTCCCCGGGACTCCTGTTATACGAGCAGTACTTC. Protein sequence: CASSSPGLLLYEQYF.

J is TRBJ2-7 and V is TRBV7-2; 9 bases line up with TRBD2. The germline V gene has CDR1 SGHTA and CDR2 FQGNSA. Germline trimming cut 6 bases from V and 4 bases from J; bases unmatched to any gene: 10. This CDR3 region has 15 residues. CDR3 in DNA: TGTGCCAGCAGGGACGCGGGGGGGGCGCGGTACGAGCAGTACTTC. Its protein product is CASRDAGGARYEQYF.

The chain carries TRBV12-3 or TRBV12-4 and TRBJ2-4, with a weak D call TRBD1 (5 bases). The CDR3 runs 14 residues. The V end lost 2 bases, the J end lost 2 bases, and 7 bases lay between the germline ends. The chain's CDR3 is CASSLTGSKNIQYF. The CDR3 DNA is TGTGCCAGCAGTTTAACAGGCTCCAAAAACATTCAGTACTTC.

Notes on this clonotype: A much larger clone lies a single base off, so this may be a read error. The rearrangement joins TRBV7-2 to TRBJ2-5; 7 bases fit TRBD1. The ends lost 5 bases at V and 3 bases at J; junction bases unmatched: 6. The CDR3 length is 14 residues. Germline loops: CDR1 SGHTA, CDR2 FQGNSA. CDR3: CASSVDRIEETQYF. DNA for the CDR3: TGTGCCAGCAGCGTGGACAGGATAGAAGAGACCCAGTACTTC.

The chain has TRBV20-1 and TRBJ2-2, with 9 bases that match TRBD2. The germline gives CDR1 DFQATT, CDR2 SNEGSKA (reference sequence). Trimming took 3 bases from V and 1 from J; bases not matched to a gene: 0. This CDR3 comprises 14 residues. As DNA, the CDR3 is TGCAGTGCTAGGACTAGCGGGAACACCGGGGAGCTGTTTTTT. Translated: CSARTSGNTGELFF.

There are many counts of this clonotype. The rearrangement uses TRBV11-2 and TRBJ2-1; 11 positions match TRBD2. Losses at the gene ends were 5 bases for V and 4 bases for J; bases not matched to a gene: 7. From germline, CDR1 is SGHAT and CDR2 FQNNGV. This CDR3 contains 16 residues. The CDR3 sequence is CASSPLAGGSYNEQFF. CDR3 nucleotide sequence: TGTGCCAGCAGCCCCCTAGCGGGGGGCTCGTACAATGAGCAGTTCTTC.